The 23 T cell receptor beta chains in this list originate from one sample, sequenced in a study of Graves' ophthalmopathy and Graves' hyperthyroidism. Amplified TCR beta CDR3 regions were obtained using RNA transcripts as template. Following a first-round RT-PCR that used HTBI primers, a second-round multiplex PCR was carried out. MiXCR, run by TCRdb on the multiplex PCR reads, gives a single entry per CDR3 protein. The repertoire consists of roughly 1.1 million distinct CDR3 sequences, with about 36% occurring once and the leading ten covering over 8.5%. Specimen: peripheral blood or thyroid tissue (not recorded which). The source of these receptors is an adult man with Graves' hyperthyroidism.

The chain employs TRBV2 and TRBJ1-2; D unresolved. The length of the CDR3 is 11 residues. The germline V gene encodes CDR1 SNHLY and CDR2 FYNNEI. Trimming removed 8 bases from V and 7 bases from J, with 11 bases in between. In DNA, the CDR3 is TGTGCCAGCCGGTTGGCCTTTGGCTACACCTTC. This codes for CASRLAFGYTF. The variable domain in full, completed from reference TRBV2 and TRBJ1-2, reads EPEVTQTPSHQVTQMGQEVILRCVPISNHLYFYWYRQILGQKVEFLVSFYNNEISEKSEIFDDQFSVERPDGSNFTLKIRSTKLEDSAMYFCASRLAFGYTFGSGTRLTVV.

The rearrangement joins TRBV12-3 or TRBV12-4 to TRBJ2-2; 7 nucleotides agree with TRBD2. CDR3 length equals 17 residues. Losses at the gene ends were 3 bases for V and 1 base for J; bases not matched to a gene: 8. CDR3 DNA: TGTGCCAGCAGTTTTCCCCAGGGCGGGAGGAACACCGGGGAGCTGTTTTTT. This sequence encodes CASSFPQGGRNTGELFF.

Of note for this clonotype: A much larger clone is a single base away; this may be a read error. This sequence joins TRBV6-5 and TRBJ1-1; D remains unclear. V lost 2 bases to trimming and J lost 2 bases, with 9 bases between them. Germline assignment: CDR1 MNHEY and CDR2 SVGAGI. The CDR3 runs 14 residues. This CDR3 is CASSYVEINTEAFF. CDR3 coding DNA: TGTGCCAGCAGTTACGTAGAGATCAACACTGAAGCTTTCTTT.

This chain joins TRBV29-1 and TRBJ1-1, with D uncertain. The V end lost 3 bases, the J end lost 1 base, and 9 bases lay between the germline ends. The CDR3 is 13 amino acids. Per the germline V gene, CDR1 is SQVTM and CDR2 is ANQGSEA. The CDR3 loop reads CSVDWAGNTEAFF. The CDR3 DNA reads TGCAGCGTTGACTGGGCAGGGAACACTGAAGCTTTCTTT.

The chain employs TRBV2 and TRBJ1-5; TRBD1 matches 8 bases. Trimming at V came to 6 bases and at J to 11 bases, leaving 12 bases not matched to a gene. This CDR3 has 14 amino acids. Per germline, CDR1 SNHLY and CDR2 FYNNEI. This CDR3 is CASRGQDNQETQHF. The DNA of the CDR3 is TGTGCCAGCAGGGGACAGGACAACCAAGAGACCCAGCATTTT.

The chain employs TRBV28 and TRBJ1-6; D ambiguous. Germline V lookup: CDR1 MDHEN, CDR2 SYDVKM. The CDR3 totals 12 residues. V was pared by 4 bases and J by 13 bases, with 11 bases between. The CDR3 reads CASSSQPHPLHF. The DNA of the CDR3 is TGTGCCAGCAGTTCCCAGCCCCATCCCCTCCACTTT.

The chain combines TRBV29-1 with TRBJ1-3; 10 nucleotides agree with TRBD1. The junction had 6 bases not matched to a gene; V was cut back by 3 bases and J by 7 bases. CDR1 and CDR2 (germline): SQVTM, ANQGSEA. CDR3 length: 14 residues. The CDR3 DNA follows: TGCAGCGTTGATAGGGACAGGGGTCGGAACACCATATATTTT. Residues: CSVDRDRGRNTIYF. The complete variable domain, with remaining parts taken from reference TRBV29-1 and TRBJ1-3, reads SAVISQKPSRDICQRGTSLTIQCQVDSQVTMMFWYRQQPGQSLTLIATANQGSEATYESGFVIDKFPISRPNLTFSTLTVSNMSPEDSSIYLCSVDRDRGRNTIYFGEGSWLTVV.

This clonotype was seen repeatedly, ten times or more. The rearrangement links TRBV6-4 to TRBJ1-1, with 8 bases that match TRBD1. V dropped 5 bases and J dropped 5; count of bases not matched to a gene: 7. This CDR3 spans 14 amino acids. Per germline, CDR1 MRHNA and CDR2 SNTAGT. The CDR3 DNA reads as TGTGCCAGCAGTAAAGCAGGGGGCAGGACTGAAGCTTTCTTT. It specifies CASSKAGGRTEAFF.

This clonotype was seen a few times. The chain joins TRBV11-2 to TRBJ2-7; maybe TRBD2 (6 bases). The V end lost 2 bases, the J end lost 0 bases, and 11 bases lay between the germline ends. The CDR3 is 15 residues long. Germline CDR1 SGHAT, CDR2 FQNNGV. Written as DNA, the CDR3 is TGTGCCAGCAGCTTATTGGACGGGAGCTCCTACGAGCAGTACTTC. The encoded protein is CASSLLDGSSYEQYF.

The sample holds many counts of this clonotype. This sequence joins TRBV14 and TRBJ1-1; unclear D gene. The CDR3 has 13 residues. V lost 4 bases, J lost 5 bases, and 11 bases lay in between. Germline-derived CDR1 and CDR2 are SGHDN and FVKESK. CDR3 in DNA: TGTGCCAGCAGCCTAGGTTCTCTGACTGAAGCTTTCTTT. Its protein product is CASSLGSLTEAFF.

This clonotype has ten or more counts. V gene TRBV19 combines with J gene TRBJ1-6, with a possible D match to TRBD1 (5 bases). CDR3 size: 14 residues. The germline V gene has CDR1 LNHDA and CDR2 SQIVND (reference sequence). The ends were cut back, 7 bases at V and 7 bases at J, with 14 bases in the middle. CDR3 coding DNA: TGTGCCAGTACACTCGCGGGACTCAATTCACCCCTCCACTTT. It specifies CASTLAGLNSPLHF.

The chain carries TRBV15 and TRBJ1-5; D gene uncertain. The CDR3 is 16 residues long. Germline CDR1 reads LNHNV; CDR2 reads YYDKDF (reference sequence). Trimming shortened V by 1 base and J by 0 bases, and 10 bases separated the two germline ends. Here the CDR3 DNA reads TGTGCCACCAGCAGAGCGGGCTCTTATAGCAATCAGCCCCAGCATTTT. Translating gives CATSRAGSYSNQPQHF.

About this clonotype: This clone may be a read error of a much larger clone one base away. The chain employs TRBV5-4 and TRBJ1-5; no firm D call. Germline CDR1 reads SGHNT; CDR2 reads YYREEE (reference sequence). The CDR3 length is 13 residues. The V gene lost 4 bases and the J gene lost 9 bases, with 14 bases spanning the gap. The CDR3 is CASSEYGRPPQHF. The CDR3 DNA reads TGTGCCAGCAGCGAGTACGGACGACCGCCCCAGCATTTT.

This clonotype was picked up many times. This chain links TRBV14 with TRBJ1-2; unclear D gene. CDR3 size: 15 residues. Trimming took off 1 base at V and 7 bases at J, with 16 bases between the two ends. The germline gives CDR1 SGHDN, CDR2 FVKESK. The CDR3 here is CASSQVNTPEGGYTF. The CDR3 nucleotides are TGTGCCAGCAGCCAAGTTAACACTCCTGAGGGTGGCTACACCTTC.

V gene TRBV10-2 combines with J gene TRBJ2-2; 10 nucleotides agree with TRBD2. CDR1 WSHSY and CDR2 SAAADI come from the germline V gene. This CDR3 has 16 amino acids. With 4 bases clipped from V and 0 bases from J, the junction kept 2 bases outside the gene matches. The CDR3 loop reads CASSAGLAANTGELFF. The CDR3 nucleotides are TGCGCCAGCAGTGCCGGACTAGCGGCGAACACCGGGGAGCTGTTTTTT.

This clonotype was observed a few times. The rearrangement links TRBV4-2 to TRBJ2-7; the D is unclear. The CDR3 length is 14 residues. Trimming stripped 2 bases from V and 1 base from J, with 9 bases between. The V gene's germline CDR1 is LGHNA and CDR2 YNFKEQ. The CDR3 spells CASSQRVGSYEQYF. CDR3 coding DNA: TGTGCCAGCAGCCAAAGGGTCGGATCCTACGAGCAGTACTTC.

This clonotype was counted many times. This chain links TRBV29-1 with TRBJ1-2; 7 nucleotides line up with TRBD1. J gave up 3 bases and V 3 bases, and 13 bases lay outside the gene matches. This CDR3 spans 16 amino acids. CDR1 is SQVTM and CDR2 is ANQGSEA in the germline V gene. This CDR3 is CSVESTGLVSDYGYTF. CDR3 DNA: TGCAGCGTTGAGTCGACAGGGCTGGTATCGGACTATGGCTACACCTTC.

V is TRBV5-5 and J is TRBJ2-7, with D possibly TRBD1 on 5 matching bases. CDR1 is SGHKS and CDR2 is YYEKEE in the germline V gene (reference sequence). The CDR3 covers 14 residues. Trimming took 3 bases from V and 3 from J, leaving 13 bases between them. CDR3 region: CASSSTAGHYEQYF. The CDR3 coding sequence is TGTGCCAGCAGCTCTACGGCAGGACACTACGAGCAGTACTTC. Supplemented by reference TRBV5-5 and TRBJ2-7, the full variable domain reads DAGVTQSPTHLIKTRGQQVTLRCSPISGHKSVSWYQQVLGQGPQFIFQYYEKEERGRGNFPDRFSARQFPNYSSELNVNALLLGDSALYLCASSSTAGHYEQYFGPGTRLTVT.

This clonotype was detected many times. The chain recombines TRBV12-3 or TRBV12-4 with TRBJ1-1; unclear D gene. The CDR3 runs 12 residues. With 1 base removed from V and 6 bases from J, the gap between germline ends came to 6 bases. The CDR3 is CASSLVGSEAFF. The CDR3 DNA reads as TGTGCCAGCAGTTTAGTGGGATCTGAAGCTTTCTTT.

At least ten counts were recorded for this clonotype. This chain joins TRBV2 and TRBJ1-5; a weak D match, TRBD1 (5 bases). From germline, CDR1 is SNHLY and CDR2 FYNNEI. The CDR3 totals 15 residues. V was cut by 5 bases and J by 6 bases, with 17 bases left in between. CDR3 sequence (DNA): TGTGCCAGCAGTACTCAGGGCCACGGGATTCAGCCCCAGCATTTT. Amino acids: CASSTQGHGIQPQHF.

The rearrangement joins TRBV3-1 to TRBJ2-3; D gene uncertain. Germline CDR1 is LGHDT and CDR2 is YNNKEL (reference sequence). Trimming removed 2 bases from V and 1 base from J, with 7 bases in between. The CDR3 is 14 residues long. In DNA, the CDR3 is TGTGCCAGCAGCCAATTCCTGGGCACAGATACGCAGTATTTT. Translation: CASSQFLGTDTQYF.

This clonotype was counted between two and nine times. The chain couples TRBV5-6 to TRBJ2-7, with a possible D match to TRBD1 (6 bases). The V gene lost 6 bases and the J gene lost 4 bases, with 26 bases spanning the gap. Germline V gene sequence: CDR1 SGHDT, CDR2 YYEEEE. This CDR3 spans 17 amino acids. The CDR3 DNA follows: TGTGCCAGCACCATCACACGGGGATGGCAGGGGATTTACGAGCAGTACTTC. Amino acid sequence: CASTITRGWQGIYEQYF.

This clonotype was observed many times. At one end, the junction sequence differs from germline, possibly due to a read error. This chain uses TRBV20-1 with TRBJ1-1, with no clear D. The CDR3 is 10 residues long. Germline lookup yields CDR1 DFQATT and CDR2 SNEGSKA (reference sequence). CDR3 residues: CSARAVFHFF. The DNA for the CDR3 is TGCAGTGCGAGAGCGGTTTTTCATTTCTTT.